What follows are 8 T cell receptor beta chains derived from one specimen sequenced in a study of OX40 agonist ivuxolimab in advanced cancers. Generated by immunoSEQ multiplex PCR, the TCRdb table keeps only in-frame clones and is missing some. This sample has approximately 15,000 clones, with approximately 70% found just once. The specimen comprised CD4+ or CD8+ T cells sorted from blood, sampled in a trial of the OX40 agonist ivuxolimab. These receptors all stem from an adult with an advanced solid tumor such as melanoma, head and neck, liver or kidney cancer.

CDR3 DNA sequence: TGTGCCAGCAGTGAGATCCGGGACATACCCTACGAGCAGTACTTC. Translated, it gives CASSEIRDIPYEQYF. The J gene is TRBJ2-7, the V gene TRBV2; D is perhaps TRBD1 (6 bases). The CDR3 totals 15 residues. Between the trimmed V and J ends, which lost 3 bases and 2 bases, there was a span of 14 bases. Germline loops: CDR1 SNHLY, CDR2 FYNNEI.

CDR3: CASSWGPGGGGNEQFF. CDR3 DNA sequence: TGTGCCAGCAGTTGGGGACCCGGCGGGGGGGGGAATGAGCAGTTCTTC. The chain combines TRBV27 with TRBJ2-1, with TRBD2 matching 9 bases. Germline V gene data show CDR1 as MNHEY and CDR2 as SMNVEV (reference sequence). V was pared by 4 bases and J by 7 bases, with 11 bases of the junction left unmatched. There are 16 residues in the CDR3.

This clone was observed a few times. The gene calls are TRBV19 and TRBJ2-1; 13 bases line up with TRBD2. Germline lookup yields CDR1 LNHDA and CDR2 SQIVND (reference sequence). Trimming removed 10 bases from V and 8 bases from J; junction bases left unmatched: 11. The CDR3 is made up of 15 amino acids. CDR3 protein: CATQRTSGSLDEQFF. The CDR3 DNA reads as TGTGCCACCCAAAGGACTAGCGGGAGTCTCGATGAGCAGTTCTTC. Together with reference TRBV19 and TRBJ2-1, the CDR3 gives the full variable domain: DGGITQSPKYLFRKEGQNVTLSCEQNLNHDAMYWYRQDPGQGLRLIYYSQIVNDFQKGDIAEGYSVSREKKESFPLTVTSAQKNPTAFYLCATQRTSGSLDEQFFGPGTRLTVL.

This chain connects TRBV2 to TRBJ1-1, with D hard to call. V lost 5 bases to trimming and J lost 2 bases, with 18 bases between them. This CDR3 has 16 residues. Germline assignment: CDR1 SNHLY and CDR2 FYNNEI. This CDR3 reads CASSIYGPRENTEAFF. The CDR3, as DNA: TGTGCCAGCAGTATATACGGACCACGGGAAAACACTGAAGCTTTCTTT.

V and J are TRBV18 and TRBJ2-7; TRBD1 matches at 7 bases. The V segment lost 6 bases and the J segment 7 bases; nucleotides outside the gene matches: 12. CDR1 is KGHSH, CDR2 LQKENI, per germline. The CDR3 covers 14 residues. The CDR3 is CASSLTQGMSEQYF. The DNA for the CDR3 is TGTGCCAGCTCGCTGACACAGGGGATGAGTGAGCAGTACTTC.

V is TRBV27 and J is TRBJ1-5; 8 bases are a match to TRBD1. Looked up from germline, CDR1 is MNHEY and CDR2 is SMNVEV (reference sequence). CDR3 length: 15 residues. Germline trimming cut 9 bases from V and 2 bases from J; bases unmatched to any gene: 9. CDR3 DNA: TGTGCCAGTTCTATATCAGGGGGCGGCAATCAGCCCCAGCATTTT. This encodes CASSISGGGNQPQHF.

The rearrangement links TRBV9 to TRBJ2-3; D may match TRBD1 or TRBD2 (5 bases each). The germline gives CDR1 SGDLS, CDR2 YYNGEE. This CDR3 has 14 residues. With 3 bases removed from V and 1 base from J, the gap between germline ends came to 9 bases. The CDR3 sequence: CASSGVGGTDTQYF. CDR3 nucleotide sequence: TGTGCCAGCAGCGGCGTGGGGGGCACAGATACGCAGTATTTT.

The chain employs TRBV5-5 and TRBJ1-1; D not certain. The germline V gene encodes CDR1 SGHKS and CDR2 YYEKEE (reference sequence). The CDR3 is 15 amino acids. The ends were cut back, 0 bases at V and 0 bases at J, with 9 bases in the middle. The CDR3 DNA follows: TGTGCCAGCAGCTTGGTTTCAAGCCTGAACACTGAAGCTTTCTTT. This encodes CASSLVSSLNTEAFF. The variable domain in full, with the rest retrieved from reference TRBV5-5 and TRBJ1-1, is DAGVTQSPTHLIKTRGQQVTLRCSPISGHKSVSWYQQVLGQGPQFIFQYYEKEERGRGNFPDRFSARQFPNYSSELNVNALLLGDSALYLCASSLVSSLNTEAFFGQGTRLTVV.